Following are 28 T cell receptor beta chains from one sample sequenced in a study of blood T cell repertoires in COVID-19. The repertoire was sequenced with immunoSEQ multiplex PCR; TCRdb's copy has only in-frame clones and lacks some. The sample includes roughly 200,000 clones, about 85% of them seen just once. The sample comprised peripheral blood. The origin of the receptors is a man in his 70s with acute or convalescent COVID-19.

The chain employs TRBV6-2 or TRBV6-3 and TRBJ2-1; possibly TRBD2 for D (6 bases). V gave up 5 bases and J gave up 5 bases, with 16 bases separating them. Germline V gene lookup returns CDR1 MNHEY and CDR2 SVGEGT. The CDR3 is 15 amino acids. In DNA form, the CDR3 reads TGTGCCAGCAGTCGTCCCGGGACTGCGGACAATGAGCAGTTCTTC. Protein sequence: CASSRPGTADNEQFF.

The rearrangement uses TRBV28 and TRBJ1-5, with 7 bases aligning to TRBD1. The length of the CDR3 is 15 residues. V trimming: 6 bases; J trimming: 2 bases; junction bases outside the gene matches: 7. Germline loops: CDR1 MDHEN, CDR2 SYDVKM. CDR3 region: CASSPGQVGNQPQHF. In DNA form, the CDR3 reads TGTGCCAGCAGCCCCGGACAGGTCGGCAATCAGCCCCAGCATTTT.

Only one count was recorded for this clone. This chain uses TRBV5-6 with TRBJ2-5, with D perhaps TRBD1 (5 bases). In germline, CDR1 is SGHDT, CDR2 YYEEEE. There are 14 residues in the CDR3. V lost 2 bases, J lost 3 bases, and 11 bases lay in between. CDR3 DNA: TGTGCCAGCAGCTTTATGGACACCGAAGAGACCCAGTACTTC. This sequence encodes CASSFMDTEETQYF. Using reference TRBV5-6 and TRBJ2-5 for the parts outside the CDR3, the full variable domain is DAGVTQSPTHLIKTRGQQVTLRCSPKSGHDTVSWYQQALGQGPQFIFQYYEEEERQRGNFPDRFSGHQFPNYSSELNVNALLLGDSALYLCASSFMDTEETQYFGPGTRLLVL.

The chain has TRBV2 and TRBJ1-2; D not resolved. The germline CDR1 and CDR2 sequences are SNHLY and FYNNEI. The CDR3 runs to 12 residues. Trimming removed 4 bases at V and 5 bases at J, with 8 bases between. The CDR3 region is CASSVVSYGYTF. CDR3 in DNA: TGTGCCAGCAGTGTTGTCAGTTATGGCTACACCTTC. The whole variable domain, remainder taken from reference TRBV2 and TRBJ1-2, is EPEVTQTPSHQVTQMGQEVILRCVPISNHLYFYWYRQILGQKVEFLVSFYNNEISEKSEIFDDQFSVERPDGSNFTLKIRSTKLEDSAMYFCASSVVSYGYTFGSGTRLTVV.

The CDR3 loop reads CASSVSGSGYTQYF. The CDR3, as DNA: TGTGCCAGCAGCGTTAGCGGGAGTGGGTATACGCAGTATTTT. The chain recombines TRBV9 with TRBJ2-3; 9 nucleotides match TRBD2. This CDR3 spans 14 amino acids. Germline V CDR1 and CDR2: SGDLS, YYNGEE. V gave up 2 bases and J gave up 7 bases; unmatched junction bases: 5.

The chain is built from TRBV11-2 and TRBJ2-1; possible D gene TRBD2, 6 bases. Germline CDR1 SGHAT, CDR2 FQNNGV. This CDR3 is 14 amino acids long. Trimming pared 1 base from V and 2 bases from J, leaving 6 bases between. For the CDR3, the DNA is TGTGCCAGCAGCTTAGGACTAGCCTACAATGAGCAGTTCTTC. This sequence encodes CASSLGLAYNEQFF.

This clone was counted a single time. The DNA for the CDR3 is TGTGCCAGCAGCCAGGGACACGCAAGTACGGAAGCTTTCTTT. Translating it yields CASSQGHASTEAFF. The chain employs TRBV7-2 and TRBJ1-1, with a possible D match to TRBD1 (6 bases). The V and J ends lost 5 bases and 8 bases respectively, with 18 bases between them. Germline lookup yields CDR1 SGHTA and CDR2 FQGNSA. This CDR3 region has 14 residues.

This chain links TRBV11-3 with TRBJ2-5, with 11 bases fitting TRBD1. Germline V CDR1 and CDR2: SGHNT, YENEEA. The CDR3 has 17 amino acids. With V trimmed by 5 bases and J by 0 bases, 8 bases remained unmatched. The CDR3 here is CASSPGTGGSDQETQYF. CDR3 DNA: TGTGCCAGCAGCCCCGGGACAGGGGGTTCAGACCAAGAGACCCAGTACTTC.

This clone appeared a single time. V and J are TRBV5-1 and TRBJ1-1, with 10 nucleotides matching TRBD1. Germline CDR1 and CDR2: SGHRS and YFSETQ. Trimming at V came to 4 bases and at J to 3 bases, leaving 6 bases not matched to a gene. This CDR3 contains 15 residues. In DNA, the CDR3 is TGCGCCAGCAGCGGGGGACAGGGGATGGACACTGAAGCTTTCTTT. This gives the protein CASSGGQGMDTEAFF.

The genes are TRBV5-5 and TRBJ2-7; D not certain. Germline V gene sequence: CDR1 SGHKS, CDR2 YYEKEE (reference sequence). V dropped 1 base and J dropped 0 bases, with 14 bases sitting between them. The CDR3 runs 16 residues. The CDR3 DNA sequence: TGTGCCAGCAGCTTGTTTCCAGGTGCGAGCTCCTACGAGCAGTACTTC. Translated: CASSLFPGASSYEQYF.

The gene calls are TRBV5-1 and TRBJ2-5; 10 nucleotides line up with TRBD2. Germline lookup yields CDR1 SGHRS and CDR2 YFSETQ. The CDR3 length is 15 residues. J was trimmed by 5 bases and V by 2 bases; bases with no gene match: 6. In nucleotides, the CDR3 is TGCGCCAGCAGCTTCAGGCTAGCGGGAGCGGAGACCCAGTACTTC. Its translation: CASSFRLAGAETQYF.

This clone has more than one count but fewer than ten. This chain uses TRBV5-5 with TRBJ1-1; TRBD1 is a possible D gene (6 bases). Germline V lookup: CDR1 SGHKS, CDR2 YYEKEE (reference sequence). Trimming left V 0 bases short and J 1 base short, with 16 bases between. The CDR3 covers 17 residues. CDR3 residues: CASSLVQGLVANTEAFF. CDR3 sequence (DNA): TGTGCCAGCAGCTTGGTCCAGGGGTTAGTAGCGAACACTGAAGCTTTCTTT.

The rearrangement links TRBV6-2 or TRBV6-3 to TRBJ1-5, with TRBD1 identical over 8 bases. The V gene's germline CDR1 is MNHEY and CDR2 SVGEGT. CDR3 size: 15 residues. Unmatched junction bases numbered 6, after V lost 5 bases and J lost 3 bases. This CDR3 reads CASSLQGGYNQPQHF. The DNA for the CDR3 is TGTGCCAGCAGTCTACAGGGGGGGTACAATCAGCCCCAGCATTTT.

The rearrangement joins TRBV18 to TRBJ2-7, with D possibly TRBD1 on 5 matching bases. The CDR3 has 13 residues. Germline CDR1 and CDR2: KGHSH and LQKENI. The germline V and J ends were trimmed by 6 bases and 6 bases, with 15 bases remaining between them. The CDR3 DNA reads as TGTGCCAGCTCGCCGACCCCGCAGGGCGAGCAGTACTTC. Translating gives CASSPTPQGEQYF.

This chain uses TRBV7-2 with TRBJ2-7, with TRBD1 matching over 9 bases. Germline assignment: CDR1 SGHTA and CDR2 FQGNSA. V shed 0 bases and J 2 bases; nucleotides not matched to a gene: 5. The CDR3 extends over 16 amino acids. The CDR3 bases are TGTGCCAGCAGCTTAGCGCCGGGACAGGGAACCTACGAGCAGTACTTC. This translates into CASSLAPGQGTYEQYF. The full variable domain, with the rest looked up from reference TRBV7-2 and TRBJ2-7, is GAGVSQSPSNKVTEKGKDVELRCDPISGHTALYWYRQSLGQGLEFLIYFQGNSAPDKSGLPSDRFSAERTGGSVSTLTIQRTQQEDSAVYLCASSLAPGQGTYEQYFGPGTRLTVT.

Details on this clone: At one boundary the junction diverges from the germline segment, which might be a read error. The chain carries TRBV7-3 and TRBJ2-1; 13 bases align to TRBD2. This CDR3 contains 14 residues. The V gene's germline CDR1 is SGHTA and CDR2 FQGTGA. Written as DNA, the CDR3 is TGTGCCAGCAGCCTAGGGACTAGCGGGACCCGGCGGATCTTC. Amino acids: CASSLGTSGTRRIF.

A note on this clone: This sample includes further DNA sequences coding for the same CDR3. The V call is TRBV3-1 (or the pseudogene TRBV3-2), the J call TRBJ2-1; 10 bases agree with TRBD2. Germline lookup yields CDR1 LGHDT and CDR2 YNNKEL (reference sequence). With V trimmed by 3 bases and J by 9 bases, 2 bases remained unmatched. The CDR3 is 13 residues long. The CDR3 DNA is TGTGCCAGCAGCCAGTTAGCGGGAGGTGAGCAGTTCTTC. Residues: CASSQLAGGEQFF.

V is TRBV28 and J is TRBJ2-3; 9 nucleotides match TRBD2. Germline V gene data show CDR1 as MDHEN and CDR2 as SYDVKM. The CDR3 is made up of 17 amino acids. Losses at the gene ends were 8 bases for V and 2 bases for J; bases not matched to a gene: 14. The CDR3 loop is CASLPPTSGRTTDTQYF. DNA for the CDR3: TGTGCCAGCCTCCCCCCTACGAGCGGGAGGACCACAGATACGCAGTATTTT.

The chain joins TRBV6-5 to TRBJ1-1; 10 bases match TRBD1. The CDR3 runs to 14 residues. Germline V lookup: CDR1 MNHEY, CDR2 SVGAGI. Trimming at V came to 10 bases and at J to 5 bases, leaving 10 bases not matched to a gene. CDR3 in DNA: TGTGCCACCCTACGACAGGGGGCTATGACTGAAGCTTTCTTT. Translating gives CATLRQGAMTEAFF.

The genes are TRBV24-1 and TRBJ1-2; D is unresolved. With 5 bases removed from V and 7 bases from J, the gap between germline ends came to 7 bases. Germline CDR1 and CDR2: KGHDR and SFDVKD. The CDR3 loop spans 11 amino acids. The CDR3 spells CATSGPIGYTF. The CDR3 DNA is TGTGCCACCAGTGGTCCCATTGGCTACACCTTC.

Here the CDR3 reads CASSIMGRTSGNLGEQFF. The CDR3, as DNA: TGTGCCAGTAGTATCATGGGAAGGACTAGCGGGAATCTAGGTGAGCAGTTCTTC. The V gene is TRBV19, the J gene TRBJ2-1; 12 bases align to TRBD2. This CDR3 is built from 18 residues. Germline V gives CDR1 LNHDA, CDR2 SQIVND (reference sequence). The V gene end was trimmed by 3 bases and the J gene end by 9 bases; junction bases not matched to a gene: 15.

V usage is TRBV6-6 and J usage is TRBJ2-7; D is possibly TRBD1 (6 bases). The CDR3 length is 14 residues. Germline assignment: CDR1 MNHNY and CDR2 SVGAGI (reference sequence). Trimming took off 6 bases at V and 2 bases at J, with 14 bases between the two ends. CDR3 amino acids: CASRDSIYTYEQYF. The CDR3 DNA sequence: TGTGCCAGCAGGGACAGTATTTATACCTACGAGCAGTACTTC.

This clone was picked up a small number of times. CDR3 loop: CASSPGTVYNEQFF. The CDR3 nucleotides read TGTGCCAGCTCACCGGGGACAGTCTACAATGAGCAGTTCTTC. The genes are TRBV3-1 (or the pseudogene TRBV3-2) and TRBJ2-1; 7 positions match TRBD1. Trimming took 8 bases from V and 3 from J; bases not matched to a gene: 7. CDR3 length equals 14 residues. CDR1 and CDR2 from the germline V gene are LGHDT and YNNKEL (reference sequence).

V usage is TRBV28 and J usage is TRBJ2-2; D is possibly TRBD1 (6 bases). With 3 bases removed from V and 2 bases from J, the gap between germline ends came to 10 bases. Germline CDR1 and CDR2: MDHEN and SYDVKM. This CDR3 region has 15 residues. The CDR3 region has the DNA TGTGCCAGCAGTTTCAGGGGTATTAACACCGGGGAGCTGTTTTTT. Amino acid sequence: CASSFRGINTGELFF.

V gene TRBV11-3 combines with J gene TRBJ2-1; 12 bases are a match to TRBD2. The junction had 2 bases not matched to a gene; V was cut back by 3 bases and J by 5 bases. CDR3 length equals 15 residues. CDR1 and CDR2 from the germline V gene are SGHNT and YENEEA. The CDR3 is CASSFRLAGDNEQFF. CDR3 nucleotides: TGTGCCAGCAGCTTCCGACTAGCGGGAGACAATGAGCAGTTCTTC.

This sequence joins TRBV6-1 and TRBJ2-1, with a tentative D call TRBD2 (6 bases). V dropped 1 base and J dropped 5 bases, with 9 bases sitting between them. In germline, CDR1 is MNHNS, CDR2 SASEGT. CDR3 length: 14 residues. The CDR3 spells CASSEVGGDNEQFF. CDR3 sequence (DNA): TGTGCCAGCAGTGAAGTGGGCGGGGACAATGAGCAGTTCTTC.

This clone was picked up one time. The CDR3: CASSPSPIGYTF. As DNA, the CDR3 is TGTGCCAGCTCCCCGAGTCCCATTGGCTACACCTTC. The rearrangement uses TRBV18 and TRBJ1-2; the D is unclear. From germline, CDR1 is KGHSH and CDR2 LQKENI. This CDR3 is 12 amino acids long. Trimming cost V 6 bases and J 7 bases, with 12 bases left between them.

The chain recombines TRBV14 with TRBJ2-1; no reliable D call. Trimming left V 2 bases short and J 9 bases short, with 11 bases between. This CDR3 spans 13 amino acids. Looked up from germline, CDR1 is SGHDN and CDR2 is FVKESK. As DNA, the CDR3 is TGTGCCAGCAGCCAATTGACCCCTAGTGAGCAGTTCTTC. It specifies CASSQLTPSEQFF.